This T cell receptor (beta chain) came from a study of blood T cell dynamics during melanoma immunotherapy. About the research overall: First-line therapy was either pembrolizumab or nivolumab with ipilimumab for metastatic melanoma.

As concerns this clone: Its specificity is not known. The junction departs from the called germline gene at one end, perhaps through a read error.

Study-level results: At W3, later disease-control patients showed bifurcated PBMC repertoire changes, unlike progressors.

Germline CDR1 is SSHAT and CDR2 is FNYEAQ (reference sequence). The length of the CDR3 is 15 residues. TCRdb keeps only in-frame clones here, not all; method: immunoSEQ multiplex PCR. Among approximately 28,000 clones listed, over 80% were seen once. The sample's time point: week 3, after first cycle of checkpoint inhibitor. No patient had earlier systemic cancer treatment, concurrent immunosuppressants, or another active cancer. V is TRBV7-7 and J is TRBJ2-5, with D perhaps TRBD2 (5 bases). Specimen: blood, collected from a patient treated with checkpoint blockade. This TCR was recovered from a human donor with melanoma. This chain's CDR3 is CASSLGSMAGETQYF. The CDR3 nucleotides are TGTGCTAGCAGCCTCGGGTCCATGGCGGGAGAGACCCAGTACTTC.